The 15 T cell receptor beta chains presented below share a single source sample, sequenced in a study of human T cells and chemical hapten exposure. In TCRdb, the RACE reads were re-called with MiXCR into one record per CDR3 protein. The repertoire holds some 77,000 distinct CDR3 sequences, with 10% as singletons. Noted time point: patch test 1, 2 weeks after DPC sensitization. Described treatment: therapeutic diphenylcyclopropenone sensitization with weekly scalp DPC. This specimen was whole blood, taken in connection with sensitization to the hapten diphenylcyclopropenone (DPC). The receptors were sampled from a woman in her forties or fifties with alopecia areata. Some clones in this sample may be carry-over from other donors' samples.

The chain carries TRBV11-2 and TRBJ2-1; tentatively, D is TRBD1 (5 bases). The CDR3 loop spans 13 amino acids. In germline, CDR1 is SGHAT, CDR2 FQNNGV. V shed 1 base and J shed 4 bases, with 5 bases lying between them. CDR3 in amino acids: CASSLGTYNEQFF. In nucleotides, the CDR3 is TGTGCCAGCAGCTTAGGGACATACAATGAGCAGTTCTTC.

J is TRBJ2-1 and V is TRBV4-3, with D possibly matching TRBD1 (6 bases). The V gene lost 6 bases and the J gene lost 8 bases, with 20 bases spanning the gap. CDR1 LGHNA and CDR2 YSLEER come from the germline V gene. CDR3 size: 15 residues. CDR3 sequence (DNA): TGCGCCAGCAGACACCGGGACACTCTAAAGGATGAGCAGTTCTTC. This gives the protein CASRHRDTLKDEQFF.

V and J are TRBV6-1 and TRBJ2-3, with TRBD1 matching over 7 bases. Germline V lookup: CDR1 MNHNS, CDR2 SASEGT. Trimming took 8 bases from V and 4 from J; bases not matched to a gene: 6. This CDR3 is built from 13 residues. CDR3 DNA sequence: TGTGCCAGCGACAGGGATGCCGCAGATACGCAGTATTTT. Protein product: CASDRDAADTQYF.

This clonotype was found many times. The chain is built from TRBV12-3 or TRBV12-4 and TRBJ2-7; D is uncertain. The CDR3 extends over 11 amino acids. Trimming removed 4 bases at V and 3 bases at J, with 4 bases between. The CDR3 nucleotides are TGTGCCAGCAGTTCGTACTACGAGCAGTACTTC. Encoded protein: CASSSYYEQYF.

In its sample, this clonotype was seen a few times. The V and J genes are TRBV9 and TRBJ1-1; D is possibly TRBD1 (6 bases). V lost 0 bases and J lost 5, with 14 bases in between. This CDR3 is built from 15 residues. Germline V gene sequence: CDR1 SGDLS, CDR2 YYNGEE. The CDR3 here is CASSVAAGVRTEAFF. CDR3 nucleotide sequence: TGTGCCAGCAGCGTAGCGGCAGGGGTTAGAACTGAAGCTTTCTTT.

V gene TRBV29-1 combines with J gene TRBJ2-3; 9 bases fit TRBD2. The CDR3 consists of 13 residues. Germline V gene lookup returns CDR1 SQVTM and CDR2 ANQGSEA. V lost 3 bases and J lost 11; bases outside the gene matches: 9. The CDR3 loop is CSVDLAGTSGQYF. CDR3 in DNA: TGCAGCGTTGATCTAGCGGGAACGAGTGGGCAGTATTTT.

This clonotype appeared many times. The chain has TRBV28 and TRBJ2-1; D unclear. In germline, CDR1 is MDHEN, CDR2 SYDVKM. The germline V and J ends were trimmed by 5 bases and 3 bases, with 11 bases remaining between them. This CDR3 is 14 amino acids long. Written as DNA, the CDR3 is TGTGCCAGCAGTCCCCCCCGTCTCTACAATGAGCAGTTCTTC. It yields the protein CASSPPRLYNEQFF.

This clonotype came up a few times. The gene calls are TRBV29-1 and TRBJ2-1; 7 positions agree with TRBD2. V lost 7 bases, J lost 6 bases, and 3 bases stayed unmatched. The CDR3 is 11 residues long. Germline-derived CDR1 and CDR2 are SQVTM and ANQGSEA. The CDR3 sequence: CSGSSGNEQFF. The CDR3 DNA sequence: TGCAGCGGGTCTAGCGGCAATGAGCAGTTCTTC.

Only a few counts were recorded for this clonotype. This chain joins TRBV19 and TRBJ2-7, with D perhaps being TRBD1 or TRBD2 (5 bases each). CDR3 length: 15 residues. V lost 5 bases, J lost 3 bases, and 17 bases lay in between. Germline CDR1 reads LNHDA; CDR2 reads SQIVND (reference sequence). This CDR3 is CASSGGAGFSYEQYF. In DNA form, the CDR3 reads TGTGCCAGTAGTGGAGGTGCAGGGTTCAGCTACGAGCAGTACTTC.

The chain uses TRBV5-5 and TRBJ2-3, with a weak D call TRBD1 (6 bases). Trimming pared 0 bases from V and 0 bases from J, leaving 11 bases between. Per germline, CDR1 SGHKS and CDR2 YYEKEE (reference sequence). CDR3 length: 16 residues. The CDR3 DNA follows: TGTGCCAGCAGCTTGGCCGACAGGTTCAGCACAGATACGCAGTATTTT. Translating it yields CASSLADRFSTDTQYF. Looking up the rest from reference TRBV5-5 and TRBJ2-3 gives the full variable domain: DAGVTQSPTHLIKTRGQQVTLRCSPISGHKSVSWYQQVLGQGPQFIFQYYEKEERGRGNFPDRFSARQFPNYSSELNVNALLLGDSALYLCASSLADRFSTDTQYFGPGTRLTVL.

This clonotype was counted many times. V and J are TRBV3-1 and TRBJ1-1; the D is unclear. The V end was cut by 1 base, the J end by 2 bases, with 8 bases between. There are 14 residues in the CDR3. Germline CDR1 and CDR2: LGHDT and YNNKEL (reference sequence). The DNA of the CDR3 is TGTGCCAGCAGCCAAGGGGCAGCTAACACTGAAGCTTTCTTT. Translating gives CASSQGAANTEAFF.

This clonotype was recorded a few times. This chain uses TRBV12-3 or TRBV12-4 with TRBJ1-6; TRBD1 is a possible D gene (6 bases). V was shortened by 6 bases and J by 8 bases, with 14 bases between the two germline ends. The CDR3 runs to 14 residues. The CDR3 sequence: CASSLGQPHSPLHF. CDR3 bases: TGTGCCAGCAGCCTAGGACAGCCGCATTCACCCCTCCACTTT.

This clonotype was seen many times. The genes are TRBV7-9 and TRBJ2-1; possibly TRBD1 or TRBD2 for D (5 bases each). Germline-derived CDR1 and CDR2 are SEHNR and FQNEAQ (reference sequence). Trimming took 5 bases from V and 5 from J, leaving 16 bases between them. This CDR3 spans 15 amino acids. Here the CDR3 DNA reads TGTGCCAGCAGCCGGGGACGAGGACTCGACAATGAGCAGTTCTTC. Residues: CASSRGRGLDNEQFF.

This clonotype was detected many times. V usage is TRBV5-5 and J usage is TRBJ1-2, with D possibly TRBD1 on 5 matching bases. V shed 0 bases and J shed 0 bases, with 12 bases lying between them. CDR1 and CDR2 (germline): SGHKS, YYEKEE (reference sequence). This CDR3 contains 16 residues. CDR3 residues: CASSLEGRPPNYGYTF. The CDR3 nucleotides read TGTGCCAGCAGCTTGGAGGGGCGGCCTCCTAACTATGGCTACACCTTC.

This chain uses TRBV29-1 with TRBJ2-7, with 8 bases identical to TRBD1. This CDR3 region has 15 residues. The V and J ends lost 5 bases and 4 bases, in that order; junction bases with no gene match: 13. Germline V gives CDR1 SQVTM, CDR2 ANQGSEA. The CDR3 sequence: CSVRRGTGGGYEQYF. The CDR3 bases are TGCAGCGTTAGAAGGGGGACAGGTGGTGGGTACGAGCAGTACTTC.